The clone carrying this T cell receptor (beta chain) was seen only a few times. CDR3 length equals 13 residues. Trimming took 4 bases from V and 3 from J, leaving 10 bases between them. CDR1 and CDR2 (germline): DFQATT, SNEGSKA (reference sequence). TCRdb analysed the RT-PCR reads with MiXCR anew, one entry per CDR3 protein. The sample includes about 680,000 distinct CDR3 sequences, around 14% of them seen just once. The specimen was memory CD4+ T cells from blood. The clonotype comes from a female donor in good health, serving as a healthy control. This chain links TRBV20-1 with TRBJ2-4; D may be TRBD1 (6 bases). The DNA for the CDR3 is TGCAGTGCTAAGGACAGAAGCAAAAACATTCAGTACTTC. It translates to CSAKDRSKNIQYF.